The text below deals with one T cell receptor beta chain. No antigen is known for it. This record belongs to a study of T cell responses to AZD1222 COVID-19 vaccine. Study-wide points: Clonal diversity may have been underestimated in mostly white British donors. Repertoire samples came only from after the peak T cell response. As reported, nearly half of all spike-specific TCRs target variant regions that are unmutated. An increase in Spike-specific TCR breadth and depth was observed after two AZD1222 doses.

TCRdb's copy holds only in-frame clones and misses some; the assay was immunoSEQ multiplex PCR. The sample lists about 110,000 clones, about 80% occurring once. Material: peripheral blood, obtained on day 0 of AZD1222 vaccination. The receptor comes from an adult in good health.

CDR3 loop: CATAGQYYEQYF. The CDR3 bases are TGTGCCACCGCCGGACAGTACTACGAGCAGTACTTC. The chain is built from TRBV10-3 and TRBJ2-7; D is perhaps TRBD1 (6 bases). Germline V gives CDR1 ENHRY, CDR2 SYGVKD. With 10 bases removed from V and 3 bases from J, the gap between germline ends came to 13 bases. The CDR3 covers 12 residues.